This T cell receptor beta chain came from a study of regulatory T cells in long-lasting Graves disease. Turning to this clonotype: Its matching antigen is unknown.

Building the TCR beta libraries relied on iRepertoire HTBI primers, and CDR3 regions underwent Arm-PCR. A single record per CDR3 protein comes from TCRdb applying MiXCR to the multiplex PCR reads. Here the sample spans about 430,000 distinct CDR3 sequences, about 21% being singletons. Time point noted: persistent/refractory GD, antithyroid drugs over 5 years with positive TRAb. PBMC RNA served as the TCR library source. Per American Thyroid Association guidelines, Graves' disease was diagnosed. CDR1 is MDHEN and CDR2 is SYDVKM in the germline V gene. V was pared by 6 bases and J by 0 bases, with 9 bases of the junction left unmatched. The CDR3 is 17 amino acids. Study outcomes and limitations: Persistent-disease Graves' patients showed less TCR diversity than new cases. TRBV28, TRBJ1-2 and TRBJ2-5 were segments that persistent disease favored.

The sample in question was peripheral blood mononuclear cells (PBMCs), obtained when the disease was refractory, from a patient treated with antithyroid drugs. The chain combines TRBV28 with TRBJ2-3, with 10 bases that match TRBD1. This receptor was obtained from a female donor with Graves disease. The CDR3 DNA reads as TGTGCCAGCAGGGGACAGGGGCACAACTCTAGCACAGATACGCAGTATTTT. Translated, it gives CASRGQGHNSSTDTQYF.